The rows below give T cell receptor beta chains drawn from one sample of a study of blood T cell repertoires in COVID-19. Profiled with immunoSEQ multiplex PCR; TCRdb holds only in-frame clones, not every one. The repertoire holds roughly 330,000 clones, with 87% as singletons. Sequenced input: PBMCs or T cells enriched from blood (not recorded which). The receptors were gathered from a woman aged 25 to 39 who had recovered from COVID-19. Both conserved end residues are part of each CDR3. Each record gives: CDR3 DNA, CDR3 protein, clone size, V gene, J gene, D gene. A D gene is named only where the DNA matches it firmly. Only some rows state a clone size, as once, few, many or a class for expanded clones.

TGTGCCAGCAGCTCTGACAGGGGTAGCGGAAAACTGTTTTTT,CASSSDRGSGKLFF,NA,TRBV5-6,TRBJ1-4,TRBD1
TGTGCCAGTAGTATAGGCCAACGGGGTGGCTACACCTTC,CASSIGQRGGYTF,few,TRBV19,TRBJ1-2,NA
TGTGCCATCAGCGAAAACAGGGGCGACACTGAAGCTTTCTTT,CAISENRGDTEAFF,NA,TRBV10-3,TRBJ1-1,TRBD1
TGTGCCACACTAGGACAGGGCGGCACCGGGGAGCTGTTTTTT,CATLGQGGTGELFF,NA,TRBV6-5,TRBJ2-2,TRBD1
TGCGCCAGGACAGTGCTTGAGAGGTATGGCTACACCTTC,CARTVLERYGYTF,NA,TRBV5-1,TRBJ1-2,NA
TGCGCCAGCAGCTTGACTGGGGACAGCAGCAATCAGCCCCAGCATTTT,CASSLTGDSSNQPQHF,NA,TRBV5-1,TRBJ1-5,TRBD1
TGCAGCGTTGATCTGGAGGCCGACTATGGCTACACCTTC,CSVDLEADYGYTF,NA,TRBV29-1,TRBJ1-2,NA
TGCGCCAGCGCGATGGGACAGGGGGGTGAAAAACTGTTTTTT,CASAMGQGGEKLFF,NA,TRBV5-1,TRBJ1-4,TRBD1
TGTGCCAGTAGCATGGACAGGGGAACTGAAGCTTTCTTT,CASSMDRGTEAFF,few,TRBV19,TRBJ1-1,TRBD1
TGCGCCAGCAGCATGGCCGGGCGGGGAGAGACCCAGTACTTC,CASSMAGRGETQYF,once,TRBV4-1,TRBJ2-5,NA
TGTGCCAGCAGCTTGGCTGGACAGGTCTTCTCTGGCTACACCTTC,CASSLAGQVFSGYTF,NA,TRBV5-6,TRBJ1-2,TRBD1
TGCGCCAGCAGCTTGGAGGGCAGGTCACTAGCCTACGAGCAGTACTTC,CASSLEGRSLAYEQYF,NA,TRBV5-1,TRBJ2-7,NA
TGTGCCAGCAGCTTCGCGGGCTCAGAGACCCAGTACTTC,CASSFAGSETQYF,NA,TRBV7-2,TRBJ2-5,NA
TGTGCCACCAGCAGAGGAGGAGAGACCCAGTACTTC,CATSRGGETQYF,NA,TRBV15,TRBJ2-5,NA
TGTGCCAGCAGCCAAGGGGGCAGTTACTACAATGAGCAGTTCTTC,CASSQGGSYYNEQFF,NA,TRBV14,TRBJ2-1,NA
TGCGCCAGCAGCCAAGAACCGCAAGCGGCCCGCGAGACCCAGTACTTC,CASSQEPQAARETQYF,NA,TRBV4-3,TRBJ2-5,NA
TGTGCCAGCAGTTATCTTGGGGGGAGCACAGATACGCAGTATTTT,CASSYLGGSTDTQYF,NA,TRBV6-6,TRBJ2-3,NA
TGCGCCAGCAGCATGCCACACAACTATGGCTACACCTTC,CASSMPHNYGYTF,few,TRBV5-1,TRBJ1-2,NA
TGCGCCAGCAGTCAATTTGTAGGGGCAGATACGCAGTATTTT,CASSQFVGADTQYF,few,TRBV23-1,TRBJ2-3,NA
TGCAGCGTGACAGTGGCGTCTAACTATGGCTACACCTTC,CSVTVASNYGYTF,few,TRBV29-1,TRBJ1-2,NA
TGTGCCAGCAGTTGGTCATGGGGGACAGCTGGGGACAATGAGCAGTTCTTC,CASSWSWGTAGDNEQFF,NA,TRBV28,TRBJ2-1,TRBD1
TGTGCCAGTAGTAACTTGTTACAGGGAGCTTCGTACGAGCAGTACTTC,CASSNLLQGASYEQYF,NA,TRBV19,TRBJ2-7,NA
TGTGCCAGCAGCGTAGACTTCACAGATACGCAGTATTTT,CASSVDFTDTQYF,NA,TRBV9,TRBJ2-3,NA
TGTGCCAGTAGTATAGCCGGACAGGGGAATTCACCCCTCCACTTT,CASSIAGQGNSPLHF,NA,TRBV19,TRBJ1-6,TRBD1
TGTGCCAGCAGCCAAGATCGCACAGGGAATCAGCCCCAGCATTTT,CASSQDRTGNQPQHF,NA,TRBV3-1/TRBV3-2,TRBJ1-5,NA
TGTGCCAGCAGCCATGTACAGGACTATGGCTACACCTTC,CASSHVQDYGYTF,NA,TRBV3-1/TRBV3-2,TRBJ1-2,NA
TGTGCCAGCAGCAAAGATGAGGGATTGGATGGAAACACCATATATTTT,CASSKDEGLDGNTIYF,NA,TRBV21-1,TRBJ1-3,NA
TGTGCCACCAGCAGAGTACCAGGGCAGGGACACGCCGAGCAGTACTTC,CATSRVPGQGHAEQYF,NA,TRBV15,TRBJ2-7,NA
TGTGCCACCAGCAGACCCAGCACAGGGGATAACCCCTACGAGCAGTACTTC,CATSRPSTGDNPYEQYF,NA,TRBV15,TRBJ2-7,TRBD1
TGTGCCAGTAGTGCGGTGCGGGACAGGCATTTTACAGATACGCAGTATTTT,CASSAVRDRHFTDTQYF,NA,TRBV19,TRBJ2-3,TRBD1
TGTGCCAGCAGTCCGGGACACCTAAACTATGGCTACACCTTC,CASSPGHLNYGYTF,NA,TRBV27,TRBJ1-2,NA
TGTGCCAGTAAACAGGGGGCAGGAAACACCATATATTTT,CASKQGAGNTIYF,NA,TRBV19,TRBJ1-3,TRBD1
TGTGCCAGCAGCTTGGAGAGCGACTCACCCCTCCACTTT,CASSLESDSPLHF,NA,TRBV5-5,TRBJ1-6,NA
TGTGCCAGCAGCCTATCAAGTTATAGCAATCAGCCCCAGCATTTT,CASSLSSYSNQPQHF,NA,TRBV5-8,TRBJ1-5,NA
TGTGCCAGCAGCTCCCGGGGGGTAAGTTTCTACAATGAGCAGTTCTTC,CASSSRGVSFYNEQFF,NA,TRBV7-9,TRBJ2-1,TRBD2
TGTGCCACCCGGGGACAGCCCATGAACACTGAAGCTTTCTTT,CATRGQPMNTEAFF,few,TRBV2,TRBJ1-1,TRBD1
TGTGCCAGCCTGGACAACAGCGAGGTGCAGTACTTC,CASLDNSEVQYF,once,TRBV2,TRBJ2-7,NA
TGCGCCAGCAGCTTTGGCGGTAACTATGGCTACACCTTC,CASSFGGNYGYTF,few,TRBV5-1,TRBJ1-2,NA
TGTGCCAGCAGCCAAGAAGCGGGGCAATCACCCCTCCACTTT,CASSQEAGQSPLHF,once,TRBV3-1/TRBV3-2,TRBJ1-6,NA
TGTGCCAGCAGCCCCGGACAGGGGAGGGGTGCTACATGGGATACGCAGTATTTT,CASSPGQGRGATWDTQYF,NA,TRBV5-6,TRBJ2-3,TRBD1
TGTGCCAGCAGTCTCGACAGGGGGACGGCCCTCCACTTT,CASSLDRGTALHF,NA,TRBV27,TRBJ1-6,TRBD1
TGTGCCAGCAGCTTAAGTTTCCGGTATACGCAGTATTTT,CASSLSFRYTQYF,few,TRBV7-2,TRBJ2-3,NA
TGCAGCGTTGATTATATCAGGACAGGGGAAGCGTACCAAGAGACCCAGTACTTC,CSVDYIRTGEAYQETQYF,NA,TRBV29-1,TRBJ2-5,TRBD1
TGTGCCAGCAGCCTGGGGGGGGGTTCGAACACTGAAGCTTTCTTT,CASSLGGGSNTEAFF,NA,TRBV28,TRBJ1-1,NA
TGTGCCAGTAGTCCCAACAGGGCTGGCTATGGCTACACCTTC,CASSPNRAGYGYTF,NA,TRBV19,TRBJ1-2,NA
TGTGCCAGCAGTCCCCCGGGGAGGGAGAACTATGGCTACACCTTC,CASSPPGRENYGYTF,NA,TRBV25-1,TRBJ1-2,NA
TGTGCCAGCAGCTTGGTAGCGGGGGGGCCAGAAACGCAGTATTTT,CASSLVAGGPETQYF,NA,TRBV5-4,TRBJ2-3,TRBD2
TGTGCCAGCAGCTTTTCGTGGAGTCATCGGGGGGGCGGAGATACGCAGTATTTT,CASSFSWSHRGGGDTQYF,once,TRBV7-6,TRBJ2-3,TRBD2
TGCAGTGCTAGACGGGGAGATACGCAGTATTTT,CSARRGDTQYF,NA,TRBV20-1,TRBJ2-3,NA
TGTGCCAGCAGCTTAGCGCGGGGGCCCCAGCATTTT,CASSLARGPQHF,NA,TRBV7-2,TRBJ1-5,NA
TGTGCCAGTAGTGTCAGGGTAATGAACACTGAAGCTTTCTTT,CASSVRVMNTEAFF,once,TRBV19,TRBJ1-1,NA
TGTGCCAGCAGCTTAGATCGGGGGTCGGCTTTCTTT,CASSLDRGSAFF,NA,TRBV5-4,TRBJ1-1,NA
TGTGCCACCCAAGGATGGTCCGGGCTAGCGGCTCCAGGCCACACAGATACGCAGTATTTT,CATQGWSGLAAPGHTDTQYF,NA,TRBV19,TRBJ2-3,TRBD2
TGTGCTAGTGGCCTAAGACTAGCGGGGGATCTCTACGAGCAGTACTTC,CASGLRLAGDLYEQYF,NA,TRBV12-5,TRBJ2-7,TRBD2
TGTGCCAGCAGCCAAGGGACAGGGGGCGGAGAGACCCAGTACTTC,CASSQGTGGGETQYF,NA,TRBV4-2,TRBJ2-5,TRBD1
TGCGCCAGCAGTGGGGGGAGCGGGGGGGCAATTAACAATGAGCAGTTCTTC,CASSGGSGGAINNEQFF,once,TRBV4-1,TRBJ2-1,TRBD2
TGCGCCAGCAGTGAGTCGGGGACTAGATATGACAATGAGCAGTTCTTC,CASSESGTRYDNEQFF,NA,TRBV10-1,TRBJ2-1,TRBD2